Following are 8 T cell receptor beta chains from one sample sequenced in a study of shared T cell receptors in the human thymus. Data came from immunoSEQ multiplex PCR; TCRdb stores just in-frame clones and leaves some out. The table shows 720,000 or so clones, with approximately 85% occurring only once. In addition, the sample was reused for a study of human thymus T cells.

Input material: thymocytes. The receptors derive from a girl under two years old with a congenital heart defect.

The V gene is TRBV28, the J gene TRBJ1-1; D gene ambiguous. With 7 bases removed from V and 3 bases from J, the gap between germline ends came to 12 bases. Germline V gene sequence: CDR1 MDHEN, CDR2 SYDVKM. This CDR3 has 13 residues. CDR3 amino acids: CASIVSSHTEAFF. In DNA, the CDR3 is TGTGCCAGCATCGTTTCGAGTCACACTGAAGCTTTCTTT.

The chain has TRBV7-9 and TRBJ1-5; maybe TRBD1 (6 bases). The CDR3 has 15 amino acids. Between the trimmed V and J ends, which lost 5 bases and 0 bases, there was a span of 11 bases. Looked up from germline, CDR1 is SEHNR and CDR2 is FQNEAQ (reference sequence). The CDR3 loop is CASSEDSPSNQPQHF. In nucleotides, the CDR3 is TGTGCCAGCAGCGAGGACAGCCCTAGCAATCAGCCCCAGCATTTT.

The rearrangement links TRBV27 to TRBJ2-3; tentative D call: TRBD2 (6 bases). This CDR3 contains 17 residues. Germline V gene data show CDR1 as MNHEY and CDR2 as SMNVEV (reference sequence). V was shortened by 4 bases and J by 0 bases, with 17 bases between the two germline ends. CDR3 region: CASSSRGNEASTDTQYF. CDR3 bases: TGTGCCAGCAGTTCCCGGGGGAACGAGGCTAGCACAGATACGCAGTATTTT.

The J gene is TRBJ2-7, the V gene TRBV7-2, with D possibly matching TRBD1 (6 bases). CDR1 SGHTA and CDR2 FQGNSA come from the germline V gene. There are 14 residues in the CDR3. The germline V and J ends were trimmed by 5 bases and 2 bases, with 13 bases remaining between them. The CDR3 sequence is CASSQGGTTYEQYF. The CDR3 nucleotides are TGTGCCAGCAGCCAAGGGGGTACCACCTACGAGCAGTACTTC.

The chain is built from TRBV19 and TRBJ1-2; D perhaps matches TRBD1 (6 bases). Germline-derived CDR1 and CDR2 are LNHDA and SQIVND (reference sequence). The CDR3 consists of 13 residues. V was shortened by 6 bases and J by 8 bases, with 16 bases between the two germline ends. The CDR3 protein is CASSHRNRVGYTF. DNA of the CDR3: TGTGCCAGTAGCCACCGGAACAGGGTCGGCTACACCTTC.

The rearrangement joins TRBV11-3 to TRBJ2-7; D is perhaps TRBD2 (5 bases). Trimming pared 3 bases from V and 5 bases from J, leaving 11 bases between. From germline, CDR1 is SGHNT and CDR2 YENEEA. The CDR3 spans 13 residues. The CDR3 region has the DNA TGTGCCAGCAGCTTCCGGATGGAGGACGAGCAGTACTTC. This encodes CASSFRMEDEQYF.

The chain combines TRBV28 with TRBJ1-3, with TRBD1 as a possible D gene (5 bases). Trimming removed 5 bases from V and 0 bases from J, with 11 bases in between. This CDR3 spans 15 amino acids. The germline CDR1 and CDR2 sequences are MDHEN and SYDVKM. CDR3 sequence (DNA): TGTGCCAGCAGTCCTCCGACAGCCTCTGGAAACACCATATATTTT. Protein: CASSPPTASGNTIYF. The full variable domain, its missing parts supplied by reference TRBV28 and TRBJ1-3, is DVKVTQSSRYLVKRTGEKVFLECVQDMDHENMFWYRQDPGLGLRLIYFSYDVKMKEKGDIPEGYSVSREKKERFSLILESASTNQTSMYLCASSPPTASGNTIYFGEGSWLTVV.

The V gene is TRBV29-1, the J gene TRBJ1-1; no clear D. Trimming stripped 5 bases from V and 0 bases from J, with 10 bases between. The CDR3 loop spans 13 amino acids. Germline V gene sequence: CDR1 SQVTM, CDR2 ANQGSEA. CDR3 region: CSVYPPVNTEAFF. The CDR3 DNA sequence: TGCAGCGTTTACCCCCCAGTGAACACTGAAGCTTTCTTT.